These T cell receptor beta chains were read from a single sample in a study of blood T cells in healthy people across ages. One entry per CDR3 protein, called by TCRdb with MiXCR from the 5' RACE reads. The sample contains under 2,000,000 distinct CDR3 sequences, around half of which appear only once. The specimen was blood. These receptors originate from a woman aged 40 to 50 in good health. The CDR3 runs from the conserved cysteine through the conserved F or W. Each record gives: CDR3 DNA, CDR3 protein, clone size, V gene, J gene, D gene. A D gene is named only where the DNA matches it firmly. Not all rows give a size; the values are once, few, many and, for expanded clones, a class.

TGCGCCAGCAGCTTGTATGGGCCGACCTATGGCTACACCTTC,CASSLYGPTYGYTF,.,TRBV5-1,TRBJ1-2,.
TGCGCCAGCAGCCCCAATGCAGCGGCAGGGGCAGAGACCCAGTACTTC,CASSPNAAAGAETQYF,few,TRBV4-1,TRBJ2-5,.
TGTGCCAGCACACTAGCGGGGGTAAAACAAGAGACCCAGTACTTC,CASTLAGVKQETQYF,.,TRBV6-6,TRBJ2-5,TRBD2
TGTGCCAGCAGCTTAAAAGGTGGCGGGACCCAGTACTTC,CASSLKGGGTQYF,.,TRBV7-2,TRBJ2-5,.
TGTGCCAGCAGTGAAGCGTTGGACAACACAGATACGCAGTATTTT,CASSEALDNTDTQYF,.,TRBV2,TRBJ2-3,.
TGTGCCAGCAGCTTAGGATCCGGGGCCCCCGAGCAGTACTTC,CASSLGSGAPEQYF,few,TRBV13,TRBJ2-7,.
TGTGCCAGCAGCCAGGGACAGGGCAACGAGCAGTACTTC,CASSQGQGNEQYF,many,TRBV7-2,TRBJ2-7,TRBD1
TGTGCCATCAGTCGGGGACAGGGGCGGGCTTTCTTT,CAISRGQGRAFF,.,TRBV10-3,TRBJ1-1,TRBD1
TGTGCCAGCAGGGAGCGGAACAATGAGCAGTTCTTC,CASRERNNEQFF,few,TRBV28,TRBJ2-1,.
TGCGCCAGCAGCCAGAATGCTCTAGCGGGGGGCCGCCACGAGCAGTACTTC,CASSQNALAGGRHEQYF,.,TRBV4-3,TRBJ2-7,TRBD2
TGTGCCAGCAGTGTTATTGAGAACACTGAAGCTTTCTTT,CASSVIENTEAFF,.,TRBV12-3/TRBV12-4,TRBJ1-1,.
TGTGCCAGCAGCTTAATGACCGGGGGGGCCGTAGATACGCAGTATTTT,CASSLMTGGAVDTQYF,once,TRBV7-9,TRBJ2-3,TRBD2